A selection of T cell receptor beta chains follows, all from one sample in a study of OX40 agonist ivuxolimab in advanced cancers. Libraries were prepared by immunoSEQ multiplex PCR; TCRdb keeps only in-frame clonotypes and omits some of them. Among 30,000 or so clones listed, 60% to 85% were seen once. The source was CD4+ or CD8+ T cells sorted from blood, collected in a trial of the OX40 agonist ivuxolimab. The source of these receptors is an adult with an advanced solid tumor such as melanoma, head and neck, liver or kidney cancer. CDR3s include the opening cysteine and the closing phenylalanine or tryptophan. The D gene is left open where the match is weak. Only part of the rows carry a size: once, few, many, or a class if the clone is expanded.

D,J,V,size,DNA,CDR3
.,TRBJ1-4,TRBV19,.,TGTGCCAGTAGTATAGGTGGGGGGCAGAATGAAAAACTGTTTTTT,CASSIGGGQNEKLFF
.,TRBJ2-2,TRBV5-6,.,TGTGCCAGCAGCTTCACCGGGGAGCTGTTTTTT,CASSFTGELFF
.,TRBJ2-7,TRBV5-1,.,TGCGCCAGCAGCCCGGGGGGCCTCTACGAGCAGTACTTC,CASSPGGLYEQYF
.,TRBJ1-1,TRBV7-2,.,TGTGCCAGCAGCTTAGGGGGGCCCACTGAAGCTTTCTTT,CASSLGGPTEAFF
TRBD2,TRBJ2-3,TRBV7-2,.,TGTGCCAGCAGCTTAGTCGGGGGGGGCACAGATACGCAGTATTTT,CASSLVGGGTDTQYF
.,TRBJ2-1,TRBV5-4,.,TGTGCCAGCAGCCGCGGTAGCTCCTACAATGAGCAGTTCTTC,CASSRGSSYNEQFF
.,TRBJ1-5,TRBV6-1,.,TGTGCCAGCACCGGTTATAGCAATCAGCCCCAGCATTTT,CASTGYSNQPQHF
.,TRBJ2-5,TRBV27,.,TGTGCCAGCAGTCCGACGTGGCAGGTGAGAGAGACCCAGTACTTC,CASSPTWQVRETQYF
.,TRBJ1-3,TRBV7-9,.,TGTGCCAGCAGCCGGACGGATCCCACTGGAAACACCATATATTTT,CASSRTDPTGNTIYF
.,TRBJ2-5,TRBV10-2,.,TGCGCCAGCAGTCGTGGGGAAGAGACCCAGTACTTC,CASSRGEETQYF
.,TRBJ1-5,TRBV30,.,TGTGCCTGGAGTGTTACGGTAAATCAGCCCCAGCATTTT,CAWSVTVNQPQHF
.,TRBJ1-2,TRBV19,few,TGTGCCAGTAGTATAGGGAGAGGCGGGGCGAACCACTATGGCTACACCTTC,CASSIGRGGANHYGYTF
TRBD2,TRBJ2-3,TRBV5-4,.,TGTGCCAGCAGCTTGGGGTCTAGCGGGGGCGATACGCAGTATTTT,CASSLGSSGGDTQYF
TRBD1,TRBJ1-2,TRBV6-5,.,TGTGCCAGCAGTACCGGGACAGCCTATGGCTACACCTTC,CASSTGTAYGYTF
.,TRBJ1-5,TRBV11-1,few,TGTGCCAGCAGCTTAGAGATCGGTCAGCCCCAGCATTTT,CASSLEIGQPQHF
.,TRBJ2-3,TRBV7-9,.,TGTGCCAGCAGCTACCCGGACCGGCCGGGGGGCCCTACAGATACGCAGTATTTT,CASSYPDRPGGPTDTQYF
.,TRBJ2-3,TRBV7-3,.,TGTGCCAGCAGCCCCGCGGCGGGGCCCTCAGATACGCAGTATTTT,CASSPAAGPSDTQYF
.,TRBJ1-5,TRBV2,.,TGTGCCAGCAGGTCAACAGGTAGCAATCAGCCCCAGCATTTT,CASRSTGSNQPQHF
TRBD1,TRBJ1-6,TRBV7-9,.,TGTGCCAGCAGCCCACAGGTCGGGACAGTCACCCCCACCCTCCACTTT,CASSPQVGTVTPTLHF
.,TRBJ1-2,TRBV11-2,.,TGTGCCAGCAGCTCAGGGACTTACAGGGGCTACACCTTC,CASSSGTYRGYTF
.,TRBJ2-5,TRBV5-1,.,TGCGCCAGCAGCTCTGGACAGCAACAAGAGACCCAGTACTTC,CASSSGQQQETQYF
.,TRBJ2-3,TRBV19,.,TGTGCCAGTAGTCACTCCTCGAATGTGGGCACAGATACGCAGTATTTT,CASSHSSNVGTDTQYF
.,TRBJ1-2,TRBV7-2,.,TGTGCCAGCAGCCCCGGCGGCGGCGCTAACTATGGCTACACCTTC,CASSPGGGANYGYTF
TRBD1,TRBJ2-7,TRBV4-1,.,TGCGCCAGCAGCCAAGATGGGGACAGAGCCTACGAGCAGTACTTC,CASSQDGDRAYEQYF
.,TRBJ2-2,TRBV5-1,.,TGCGCCAGCATCCCTGAGAGGGGGTCCGGGGAGCTGTTTTTT,CASIPERGSGELFF
TRBD1,TRBJ1-1,TRBV7-3,.,TGTGCCAGCAGCATCCGGACAGGGGCGGGGGCCGAAGCTTTCTTT,CASSIRTGAGAEAFF
TRBD1,TRBJ1-1,TRBV2,.,TGTGCCAGCAGTGAAACAGGGGTTGGGCGAGCTTTCTTT,CASSETGVGRAFF
.,TRBJ2-5,TRBV5-1,few,TGCGCCAGCAGCGGCAGGGGCCAAGAGACCCAGTACTTC,CASSGRGQETQYF
.,TRBJ1-1,TRBV5-1,few,TGCGCCAGCAGCCGCCAACAGGGAGCCACTGAAGCTTTCTTT,CASSRQQGATEAFF
TRBD1,TRBJ2-7,TRBV2,.,TGTGCCAGCAGTGCGACAGGGGGCCTGTACGAGCAGTACTTC,CASSATGGLYEQYF
.,TRBJ2-1,TRBV5-5,.,TGTGCCAGCAGCTTGGCGGGGGACTTCTTGCTAAGCTCCTACAATGAGCAGTTCTTC,CASSLAGDFLLSSYNEQFF
.,TRBJ2-5,TRBV19,.,TGTGCCAGTAGTCCCAGGGTAAAGGAGACCCAGTACTTC,CASSPRVKETQYF
.,TRBJ1-5,TRBV18,.,TGTGCCAGCTCGTCCCGGGACGGTAATCAGCCCCAGCATTTT,CASSSRDGNQPQHF
TRBD2,TRBJ2-2,TRBV9,.,TGTGCCAGCAGCGGGACTAGCGGGGGTGGCGGGGAGCTGTTTTTT,CASSGTSGGGGELFF
.,TRBJ2-7,TRBV2,.,TGTGCCAGCAACCTAGGTCGGGAATCCGGCGAGCAGTACTTC,CASNLGRESGEQYF
.,TRBJ1-3,TRBV9,.,TGTGCCAGCAGCTCCTCACTCGGCTCTGGAAACACCATATATTTT,CASSSSLGSGNTIYF
TRBD1,TRBJ1-4,TRBV28,once,TGTGCCAGCAGCCAACCGGGACAGGGACGTGAAAAACTGTTTTTT,CASSQPGQGREKLFF
TRBD2,TRBJ2-1,TRBV4-1,.,TGCGCCAGCAGTACCCATGGACTAGCGGGGGACAATGAGCAGTTCTTC,CASSTHGLAGDNEQFF
.,TRBJ2-3,TRBV7-2,.,TGTGCCAGCAGCCTAGGCCCGCTGACTAGCACAGATACGCAGTATTTT,CASSLGPLTSTDTQYF
TRBD1,TRBJ1-3,TRBV5-1,.,TGCGCCAGCAGCCCGGGACAGGGAAGCTCTGGAAACACCATATATTTT,CASSPGQGSSGNTIYF
.,TRBJ1-2,TRBV28,.,TGTGCCAGCAGTTTTTCAAACGCCTATGGCTACACCTTC,CASSFSNAYGYTF
.,TRBJ1-6,TRBV5-4,.,TGTGCCAGCAGCGGGGGCGATAGGGGACATTATAATTCACCCCTCCACTTT,CASSGGDRGHYNSPLHF
.,TRBJ2-3,TRBV6-1,.,TGTGCCAGCAGTGTGCTGACTGGGGGCACAGATACGCAGTATTTT,CASSVLTGGTDTQYF
TRBD1,TRBJ2-3,TRBV13,.,TGTGCCAGCAGCCCACCTCCGGGACAGGGGGAGGATACGCAGTATTTT,CASSPPPGQGEDTQYF
TRBD1,TRBJ2-3,TRBV28,.,TGTGCCAGCAGTTTAGTCGACAGGGGCACAGATACGCAGTATTTT,CASSLVDRGTDTQYF